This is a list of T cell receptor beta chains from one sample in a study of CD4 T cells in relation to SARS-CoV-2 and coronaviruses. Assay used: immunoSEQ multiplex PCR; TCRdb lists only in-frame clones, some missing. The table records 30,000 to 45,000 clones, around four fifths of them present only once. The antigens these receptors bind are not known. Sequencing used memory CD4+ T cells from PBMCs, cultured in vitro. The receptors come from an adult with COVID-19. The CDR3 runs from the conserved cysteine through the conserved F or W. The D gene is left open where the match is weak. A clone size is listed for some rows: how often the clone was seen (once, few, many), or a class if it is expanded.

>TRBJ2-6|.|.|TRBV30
CAWSVPLVSGANVLTF
TGTGCCTGGAGTGTACCCCTGGTCTCTGGGGCCAACGTCCTGACTTTC
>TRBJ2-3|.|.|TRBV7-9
CASSRRLSGTDTQYF
TGTGCCAGCAGCCGCCGCCTCTCCGGCACAGATACGCAGTATTTT
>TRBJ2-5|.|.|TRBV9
CASSPLGGEYQETQYF
TGTGCCAGCAGCCCCCTGGGAGGAGAGTACCAAGAGACCCAGTACTTC
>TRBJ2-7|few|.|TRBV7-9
CASSMAGSGHYEQYF
TGTGCCAGCAGCATGGCAGGGAGCGGACACTACGAGCAGTACTTC
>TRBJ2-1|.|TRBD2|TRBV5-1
CASSSGSGRAYNEQFF
TGCGCCAGCAGCTCGGGGAGCGGGAGGGCCTACAATGAGCAGTTCTTC
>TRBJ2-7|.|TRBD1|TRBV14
CASSKRVQDRYEQYF
TGTGCCAGCAGCAAAAGGGTACAGGACAGGTACGAGCAGTACTTC
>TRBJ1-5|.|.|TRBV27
CASSPSQRNQPQHF
TGTGCCAGCAGTCCATCCCAGCGCAATCAGCCCCAGCATTTT
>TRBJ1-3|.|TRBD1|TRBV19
CASRLQGSGNTIYF
TGTGCCAGTAGGCTACAGGGGAGCGGAAACACCATATATTTT
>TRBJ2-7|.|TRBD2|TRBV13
CASSSGVRGGWEQYF
TGTGCCAGCAGCTCGGGGGTCCGGGGGGGATGGGAGCAGTACTTC
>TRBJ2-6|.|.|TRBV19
CASTSQGYGANVLTF
TGTGCCAGTACCTCCCAGGGTTACGGGGCCAACGTCCTGACTTTC
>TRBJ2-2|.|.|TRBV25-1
CASIQTGNTGELFF
TGTGCCAGCATTCAGACAGGGAACACCGGGGAGCTGTTTTTT
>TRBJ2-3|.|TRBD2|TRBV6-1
CASSEGLAGGPTDTQYF
TGTGCCAGCAGTGAAGGACTAGCGGGAGGGCCCACAGATACGCAGTATTTT
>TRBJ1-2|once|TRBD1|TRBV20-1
CSASGSTGDGYTF
TGCAGTGCTAGTGGATCGACAGGGGATGGCTACACCTTC
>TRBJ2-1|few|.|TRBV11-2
CASSLPNEQFF
TGTGCCAGCAGCTTACCCAATGAGCAGTTCTTC
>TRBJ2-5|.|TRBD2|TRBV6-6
CASSYGLAGGEETQYF
TGTGCCAGCAGTTACGGACTAGCGGGAGGTGAAGAGACCCAGTACTTC
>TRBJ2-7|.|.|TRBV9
CASSVLDGLAYEQYF
TGTGCCAGCAGCGTACTGGACGGGTTGGCCTACGAGCAGTACTTC
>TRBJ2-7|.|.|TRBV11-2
CASSLEGQRASYEQYF
TGTGCCAGCAGCTTAGAGGGGCAAAGGGCCTCCTACGAGCAGTACTTC
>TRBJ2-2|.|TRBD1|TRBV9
CASSQNGQGAGTGELFF
TGTGCCAGCAGCCAAAACGGACAGGGGGCGGGCACCGGGGAGCTGTTTTTT
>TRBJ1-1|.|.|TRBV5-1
CASSLWMVGGDEAFF
TGCGCCAGCAGCTTGTGGATGGTCGGGGGCGATGAAGCTTTCTTT
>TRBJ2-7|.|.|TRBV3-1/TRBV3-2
CASSLGRVEQYF
TGTGCCAGCAGCCTCGGGCGTGTCGAGCAGTACTTC
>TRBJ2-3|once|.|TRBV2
CASNPGTTSTDTQYF
TGTGCCAGCAACCCCGGGACGACTAGCACAGATACGCAGTATTTT
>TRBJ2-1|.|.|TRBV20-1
CSASEAGYNEQFF
TGCAGTGCTAGTGAGGCAGGGTACAATGAGCAGTTCTTC
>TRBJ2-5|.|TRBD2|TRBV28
CASSSLGLGVEETQYF
TGTGCCAGCAGTTCCCTCGGACTAGGAGTGGAAGAGACCCAGTACTTC
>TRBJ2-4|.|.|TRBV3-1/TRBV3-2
CASRSWAGENIQYF
TGTGCCAGCAGGTCTTGGGCCGGCGAGAACATTCAGTACTTC
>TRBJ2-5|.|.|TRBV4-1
CASSQAGLPETQYF
TGCGCCAGCAGCCAAGCGGGACTGCCAGAGACCCAGTACTTC
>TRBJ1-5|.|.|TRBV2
CASSNIQGNQPQHF
TGTGCCAGCAGTAACATACAGGGCAATCAGCCCCAGCATTTT
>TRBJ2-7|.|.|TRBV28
CASSYGGRPYEQYF
TGTGCCAGCAGTTATGGGGGCCGTCCGTACGAGCAGTACTTC
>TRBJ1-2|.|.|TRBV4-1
CASSQEVSQNYGYTF
TGCGCCAGCAGCCAAGAGGTGTCGCAGAACTATGGCTACACCTTC
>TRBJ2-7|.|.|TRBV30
CAWTLEGLGSYEQYF
TGTGCCTGGACCCTAGAGGGGCTCGGGTCCTACGAGCAGTACTTC
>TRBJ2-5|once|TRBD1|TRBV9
CASSPRTGGSETQYF
TGTGCCAGCAGCCCTCGAACAGGGGGCTCGGAGACCCAGTACTTC
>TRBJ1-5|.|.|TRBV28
CASTLSQGYRNQPQHF
TGTGCCAGCACCCTCTCTCAGGGGTATCGGAATCAGCCCCAGCATTTT
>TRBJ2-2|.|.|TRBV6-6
CASSYSVYTGELFF
TGTGCCAGCAGTTACTCGGTCTACACCGGGGAGCTGTTTTTT
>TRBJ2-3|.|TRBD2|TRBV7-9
CASSETSGRFDTQYF
TGTGCCAGCAGCGAAACTAGCGGGAGATTCGATACGCAGTATTTT